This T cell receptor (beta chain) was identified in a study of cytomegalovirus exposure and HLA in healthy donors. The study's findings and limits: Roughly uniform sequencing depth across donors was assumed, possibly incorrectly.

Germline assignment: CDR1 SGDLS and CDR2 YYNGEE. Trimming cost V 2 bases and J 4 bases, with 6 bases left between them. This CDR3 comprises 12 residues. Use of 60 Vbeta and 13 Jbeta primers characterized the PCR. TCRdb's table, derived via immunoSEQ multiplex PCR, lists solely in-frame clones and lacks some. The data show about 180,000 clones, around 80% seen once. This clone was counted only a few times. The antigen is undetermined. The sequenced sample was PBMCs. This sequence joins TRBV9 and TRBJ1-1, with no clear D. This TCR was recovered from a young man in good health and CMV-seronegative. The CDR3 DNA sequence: TGTGCCAGCAGCGTGGAGGGCACTGAAGCTTTCTTT. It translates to CASSVEGTEAFF.